This T cell receptor beta chain originates from a study of siplizumab effects on memory and regulatory T cells. Investigators obtained sequences from unstimulated naive, memory, effector memory and TEMRA subsets in a few donor pairs. This table comes from immunoSEQ multiplex PCR, and its TCRdb copy is limited to in-frame clones, with some not included. Of about 55,000 clones listed, 95% to 97% are singletons. Trimming at V came to 4 bases and at J to 4 bases, leaving 4 bases not matched to a gene. Germline V gene data show CDR1 as SGHRS and CDR2 as YFSETQ. CDR3 size: 15 residues. The rearrangement links TRBV5-1 to TRBJ2-2, with 10 nucleotides matching TRBD1. Sequencing was carried out using naive CD4+ T cells sorted from blood. This sequence originates from a human donor in good health. CDR3 in amino acids: CASSTGTGVTGELFF. As DNA, the CDR3 is TGCGCCAGCAGCACCGGGACAGGGGTCACCGGGGAGCTGTTTTTT.